This is a list of T cell receptor beta chains from one sample in a study of T cell responses to AZD1222 COVID-19 vaccine. Measured with immunoSEQ multiplex PCR; TCRdb has only the in-frame clones, and not every one. The sample gives approximately 180,000 clones, about 86% of which show up once; 7.7% is in the top ten. The source material was peripheral blood, sampled on day 0 of AZD1222 vaccination. The source of these receptors is an adult in good health. CDR3s include the opening cysteine and the closing phenylalanine or tryptophan.

v_gene | CDR3aa
TRBV11-2 | CASALTGYSYEQYF
TRBV30 | CASSRDVRETQYF
TRBV7-2 | CASSILDSNNSPLHF
TRBV5-6 | CASSSLGQGRETQYF
TRBV7-2 | CASSFSGRGTEAFF
TRBV4-1 | CASSQPTGGYYGYTF
TRBV10-1 | CASSDQATQETQYF
TRBV4-1 | CASSQESAGGSQETQYF
TRBV15 | CATSSLRGGIQYF
TRBV4-1 | CASSQEQGSSYGYTF
TRBV9 | CASSVDLAGQETQYF
TRBV6-5 | CASSSRRFNQPQHF
TRBV5-5 | CASSLRDRGSSYEQYF
TRBV5-1 | CASSQQSGNTIYF
TRBV5-8 | CASSSLTGRETQYF
TRBV5-1 | CASSSEGAGYEQYF
TRBV5-4 | CASSLAPGGVNEKLFF
TRBV18 | CASSPPASDTQYF
TRBV27 | CASSRVRDTSYHQPQHF
TRBV12-5 | CASGGDRGSISPQHF
TRBV12-3/TRBV12-4 | CASREQDLYGYTF
TRBV9 | CASSPTGQPNTEAFF
TRBV9 | CASSLDRGPLYEQYF
TRBV11-1 | CASSRGGSWEQETQYF
TRBV25-1 | CASSTDNQPQHF
TRBV5-1 | CASSVSSYTEAFF
TRBV7-8 | CASSLVFGATYEQYF
TRBV24-1 | CATSEAGELNEQFF
TRBV27 | CASSSQGQATDEQYF
TRBV29-1 | CSVETANYGYTF
TRBV11-2 | CASSHRDRSSYEQYF
TRBV28 | CASAPGTRNTEAFF